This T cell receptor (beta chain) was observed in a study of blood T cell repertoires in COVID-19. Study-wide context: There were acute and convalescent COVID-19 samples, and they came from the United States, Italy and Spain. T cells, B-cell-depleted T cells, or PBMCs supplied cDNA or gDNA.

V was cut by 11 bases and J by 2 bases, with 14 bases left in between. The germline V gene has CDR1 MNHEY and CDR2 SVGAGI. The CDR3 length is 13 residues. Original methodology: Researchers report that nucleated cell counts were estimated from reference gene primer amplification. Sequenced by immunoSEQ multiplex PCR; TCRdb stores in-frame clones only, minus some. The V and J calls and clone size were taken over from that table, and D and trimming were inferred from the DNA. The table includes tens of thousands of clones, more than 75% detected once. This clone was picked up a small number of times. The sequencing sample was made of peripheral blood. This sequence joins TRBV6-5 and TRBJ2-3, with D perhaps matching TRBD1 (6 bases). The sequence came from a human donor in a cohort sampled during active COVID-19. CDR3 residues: CAVTGFITDTQYF. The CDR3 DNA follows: TGTGCCGTAACAGGGTTCATCACAGATACGCAGTATTTT.